This paragraph covers one T cell receptor beta chain sequence. The CDR3 loop spans 11 amino acids. CDR1 and CDR2 (germline): SEHNR, FQNEAQ (reference sequence). Some clones are missing from TCRdb's copy, which holds only in-frame ones; the method was immunoSEQ multiplex PCR. The data hold under 200,000 clones, with roughly 86% observed a single time. The data derive from a study of blood T cell repertoires in COVID-19. Material: peripheral blood. The V and J genes are TRBV7-9 and TRBJ1-2, with a weak D call TRBD1 (6 bases). The receptor comes from a man aged 55 to 69 with COVID-19, enrolled during active disease. The CDR3 nucleotides are TGTGCGACCCAGGGGAGGGATGGCTACACCTTC. It encodes CATQGRDGYTF.